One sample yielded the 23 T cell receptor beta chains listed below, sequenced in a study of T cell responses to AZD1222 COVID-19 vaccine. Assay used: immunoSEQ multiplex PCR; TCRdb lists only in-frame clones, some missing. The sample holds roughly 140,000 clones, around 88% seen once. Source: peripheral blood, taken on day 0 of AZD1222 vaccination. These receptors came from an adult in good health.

CDR3 sequence: CASSLLDRGGSYGYTF. CDR3 nucleotide sequence: TGTGCCAGCAGTTTGTTGGACAGGGGGGGATCATATGGCTACACCTTC. J is TRBJ1-2 and V is TRBV28, with 10 bases lining up with TRBD1. V dropped 3 bases and J dropped 5; count of bases not matched to a gene: 9. CDR3 length equals 16 residues. Germline values: CDR1 MDHEN, CDR2 SYDVKM.

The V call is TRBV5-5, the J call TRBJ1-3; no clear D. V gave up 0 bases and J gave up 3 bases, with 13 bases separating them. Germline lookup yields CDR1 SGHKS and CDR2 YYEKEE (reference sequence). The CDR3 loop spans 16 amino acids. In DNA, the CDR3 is TGTGCCAGCAGCTTGGGGCTGGGATCGCTTGGAAACACCATATATTTT. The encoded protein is CASSLGLGSLGNTIYF.

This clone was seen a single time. DNA of the CDR3: TGTGCCAGCAGCCGAACGGGGGGGAACAATGAGCAGTTCTTC. It codes for CASSRTGGNNEQFF. The V call is TRBV11-3, the J call TRBJ2-1; 8 bases fit TRBD2. The trim removed 5 bases at V and 5 bases at J, leaving 5 bases unmatched. Germline CDR1 is SGHNT and CDR2 is YENEEA. The CDR3 runs to 14 residues.

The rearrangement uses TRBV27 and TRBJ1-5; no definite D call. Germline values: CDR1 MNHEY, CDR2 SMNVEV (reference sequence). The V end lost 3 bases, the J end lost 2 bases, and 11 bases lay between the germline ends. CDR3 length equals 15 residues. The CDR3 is CASSFDSRGNQPQHF. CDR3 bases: TGTGCCAGCAGTTTCGATTCACGGGGCAATCAGCCCCAGCATTTT.

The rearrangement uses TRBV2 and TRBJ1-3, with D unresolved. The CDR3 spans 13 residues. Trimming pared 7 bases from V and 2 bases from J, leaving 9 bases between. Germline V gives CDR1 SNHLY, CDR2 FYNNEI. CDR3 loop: CASTRTAGNTIYF. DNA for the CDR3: TGTGCCAGCACAAGAACTGCTGGAAACACCATATATTTT.

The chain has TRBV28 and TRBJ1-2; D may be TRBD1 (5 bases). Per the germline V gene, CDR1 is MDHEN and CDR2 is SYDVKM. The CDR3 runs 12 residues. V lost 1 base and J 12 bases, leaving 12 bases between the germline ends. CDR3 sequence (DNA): TGTGCCAGCAGTTTATCAGGGAGAGGGGACACCTTC. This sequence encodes CASSLSGRGDTF.

CDR3 DNA: TGCGCCAGCAGCTCCGGACTGGGGGAGACTGAAGCTTTCTTT. This codes for CASSSGLGETEAFF. This chain connects TRBV5-1 to TRBJ1-1; D possibly corresponds to TRBD1 (5 bases). The CDR3 runs 14 residues. Germline V gene sequence: CDR1 SGHRS, CDR2 YFSETQ. Between the trimmed V and J ends, which lost 3 bases and 5 bases, there was a span of 14 bases.

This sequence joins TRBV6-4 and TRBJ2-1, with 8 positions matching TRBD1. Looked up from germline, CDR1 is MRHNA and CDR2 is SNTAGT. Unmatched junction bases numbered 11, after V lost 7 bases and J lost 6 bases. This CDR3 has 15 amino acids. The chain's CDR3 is CASTPDPTGANEQFF. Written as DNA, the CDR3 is TGTGCCAGCACCCCGGACCCGACAGGGGCCAATGAGCAGTTCTTC.

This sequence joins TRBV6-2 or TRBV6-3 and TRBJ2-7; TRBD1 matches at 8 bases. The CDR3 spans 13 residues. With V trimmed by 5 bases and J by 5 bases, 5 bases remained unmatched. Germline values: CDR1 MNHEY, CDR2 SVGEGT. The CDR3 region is CASSPVDRDEQYF. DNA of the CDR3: TGTGCCAGCAGTCCGGTGGACAGGGACGAGCAGTACTTC.

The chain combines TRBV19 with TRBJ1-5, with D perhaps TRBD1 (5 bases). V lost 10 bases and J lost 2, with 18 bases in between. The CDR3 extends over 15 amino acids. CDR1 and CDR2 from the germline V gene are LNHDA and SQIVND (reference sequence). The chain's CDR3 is CATTMGGKGNQPQHF. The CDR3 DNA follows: TGTGCCACCACCATGGGGGGAAAGGGCAATCAGCCCCAGCATTTT.

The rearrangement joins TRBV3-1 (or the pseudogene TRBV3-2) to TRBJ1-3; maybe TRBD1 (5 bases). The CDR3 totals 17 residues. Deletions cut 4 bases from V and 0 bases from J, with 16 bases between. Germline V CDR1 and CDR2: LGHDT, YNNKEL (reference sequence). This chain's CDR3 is CASSRGVGGSSGNTIYF. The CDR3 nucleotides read TGTGCCAGCAGCCGCGGCGTGGGGGGGAGCTCTGGAAACACCATATATTTT.

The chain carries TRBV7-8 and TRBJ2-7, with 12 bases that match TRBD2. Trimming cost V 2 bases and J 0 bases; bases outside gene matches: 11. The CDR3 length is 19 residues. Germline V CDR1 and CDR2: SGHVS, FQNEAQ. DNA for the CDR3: TGTGCCAGCAGCTTACCAACCTACCAACTAGCGGGGGGCTCCTACGAGCAGTACTTC. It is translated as CASSLPTYQLAGGSYEQYF. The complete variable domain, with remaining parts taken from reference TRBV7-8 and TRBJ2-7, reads GAGVSQSPRYKVAKRGQDVALRCDPISGHVSLFWYQQALGQGPEFLTYFQNEAQLDKSGLPSDRFFAERPEGSVSTLKIQRTQQEDSAVYLCASSLPTYQLAGGSYEQYFGPGTRLTVT.

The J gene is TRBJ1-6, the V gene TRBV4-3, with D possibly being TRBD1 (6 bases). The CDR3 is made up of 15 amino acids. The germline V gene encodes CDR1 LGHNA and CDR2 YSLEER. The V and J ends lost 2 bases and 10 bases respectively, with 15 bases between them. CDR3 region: CASSQFRDMGSPLHF. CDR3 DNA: TGCGCCAGCAGCCAATTCCGGGACATGGGATCACCCCTCCACTTT.

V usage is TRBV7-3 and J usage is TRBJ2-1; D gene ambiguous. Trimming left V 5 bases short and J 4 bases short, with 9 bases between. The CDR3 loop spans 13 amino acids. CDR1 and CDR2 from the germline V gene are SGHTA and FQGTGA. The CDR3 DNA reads TGTGCCAGCAGCCGTGGAGATTACAATGAGCAGTTCTTC. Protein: CASSRGDYNEQFF.

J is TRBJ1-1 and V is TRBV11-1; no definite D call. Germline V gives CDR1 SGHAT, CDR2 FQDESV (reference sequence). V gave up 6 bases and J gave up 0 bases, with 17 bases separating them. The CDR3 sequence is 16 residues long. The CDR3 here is CASRPSGRLMNTEAFF. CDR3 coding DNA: TGTGCCAGCAGGCCCAGTGGGCGGCTTATGAACACTGAAGCTTTCTTT.

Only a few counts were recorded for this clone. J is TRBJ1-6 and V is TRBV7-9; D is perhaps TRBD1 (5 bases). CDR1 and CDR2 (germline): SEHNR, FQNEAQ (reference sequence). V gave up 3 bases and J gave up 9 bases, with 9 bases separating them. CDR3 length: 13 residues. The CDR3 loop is CASSFGAGSPLHF. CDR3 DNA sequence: TGTGCCAGCAGCTTTGGGGCTGGTTCACCCCTCCACTTT.

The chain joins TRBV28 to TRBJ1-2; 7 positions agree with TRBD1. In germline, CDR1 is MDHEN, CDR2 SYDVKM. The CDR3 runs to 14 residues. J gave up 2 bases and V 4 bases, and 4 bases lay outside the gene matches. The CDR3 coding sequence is TGTGCCAGCAGTTCCTTAGGGGGCAACTATGGCTACACCTTC. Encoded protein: CASSSLGGNYGYTF.

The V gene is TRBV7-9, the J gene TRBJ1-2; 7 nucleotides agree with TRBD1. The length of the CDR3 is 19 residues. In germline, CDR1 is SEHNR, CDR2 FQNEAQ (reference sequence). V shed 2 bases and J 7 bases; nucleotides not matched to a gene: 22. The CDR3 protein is CASSLSPTGRGPRWRGYTF. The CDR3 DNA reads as TGTGCCAGCAGCTTATCCCCGACCGGTAGGGGGCCCCGGTGGCGTGGCTACACCTTC.

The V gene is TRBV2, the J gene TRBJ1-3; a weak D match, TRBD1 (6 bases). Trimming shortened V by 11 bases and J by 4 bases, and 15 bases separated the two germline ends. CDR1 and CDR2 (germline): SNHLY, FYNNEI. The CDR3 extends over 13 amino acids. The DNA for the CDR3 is TGTGCCGGGGGGGGCAGGAGAGGAAACACCATATATTTT. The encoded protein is CAGGGRRGNTIYF.

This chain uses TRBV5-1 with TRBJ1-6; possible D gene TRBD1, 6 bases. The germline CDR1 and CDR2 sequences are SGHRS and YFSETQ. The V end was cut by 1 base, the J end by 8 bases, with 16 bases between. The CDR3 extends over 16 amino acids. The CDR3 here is CASSLLTGASDSPLHF. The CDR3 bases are TGCGCCAGCAGCTTGTTGACAGGCGCCTCGGATTCACCCCTCCACTTT.

CDR3 region: CASSEASRDQPQHF. CDR3 nucleotide sequence: TGTGCCAGCAGTGAAGCAAGCCGGGATCAGCCCCAGCATTTT. J is TRBJ1-5 and V is TRBV2; no reliable D call. The CDR3 covers 14 residues. Trimming removed 0 bases from V and 5 bases from J, with 8 bases in between. Germline V CDR1 and CDR2: SNHLY, FYNNEI.

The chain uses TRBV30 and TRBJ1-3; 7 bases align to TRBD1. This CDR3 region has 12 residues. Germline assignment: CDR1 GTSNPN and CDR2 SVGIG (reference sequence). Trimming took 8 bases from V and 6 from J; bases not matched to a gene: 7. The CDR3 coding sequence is TGTGCCGAGAAGGGACAGTTAAACACCATATATTTT. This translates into CAEKGQLNTIYF.

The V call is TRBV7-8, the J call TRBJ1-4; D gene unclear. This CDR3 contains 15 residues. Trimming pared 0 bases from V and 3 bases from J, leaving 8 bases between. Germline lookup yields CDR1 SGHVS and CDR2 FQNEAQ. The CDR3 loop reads CASSLAAGSNEKLFF. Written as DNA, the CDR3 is TGTGCCAGCAGCTTAGCGGCCGGCTCTAATGAAAAACTGTTTTTT.